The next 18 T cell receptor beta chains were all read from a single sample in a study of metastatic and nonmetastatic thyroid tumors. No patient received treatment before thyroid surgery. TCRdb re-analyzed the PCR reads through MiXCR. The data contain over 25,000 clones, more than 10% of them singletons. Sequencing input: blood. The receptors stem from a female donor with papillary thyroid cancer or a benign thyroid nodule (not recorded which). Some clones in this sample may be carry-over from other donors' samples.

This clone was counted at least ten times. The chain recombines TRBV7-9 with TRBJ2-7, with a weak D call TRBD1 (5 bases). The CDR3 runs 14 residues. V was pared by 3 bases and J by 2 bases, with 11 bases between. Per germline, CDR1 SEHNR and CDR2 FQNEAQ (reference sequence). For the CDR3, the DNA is TGTGCCAGCAGCTTCGATGGACACACCTACGAGCAGTACTTC. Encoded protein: CASSFDGHTYEQYF.

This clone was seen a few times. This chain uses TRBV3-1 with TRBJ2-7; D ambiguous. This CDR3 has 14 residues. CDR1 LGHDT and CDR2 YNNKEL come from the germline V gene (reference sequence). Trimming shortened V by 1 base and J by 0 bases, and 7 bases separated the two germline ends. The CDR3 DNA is TGTGCCAGCAGCCAAGTCAAAAGCTCCTACGAGCAGTACTTC. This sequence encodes CASSQVKSSYEQYF.

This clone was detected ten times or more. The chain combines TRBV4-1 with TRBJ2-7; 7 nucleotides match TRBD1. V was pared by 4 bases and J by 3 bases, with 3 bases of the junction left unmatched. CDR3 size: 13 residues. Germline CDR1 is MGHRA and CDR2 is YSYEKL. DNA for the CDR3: TGCGCCAGCAGCCCCGGGACAGTCTACGAGCAGTACTTC. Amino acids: CASSPGTVYEQYF.

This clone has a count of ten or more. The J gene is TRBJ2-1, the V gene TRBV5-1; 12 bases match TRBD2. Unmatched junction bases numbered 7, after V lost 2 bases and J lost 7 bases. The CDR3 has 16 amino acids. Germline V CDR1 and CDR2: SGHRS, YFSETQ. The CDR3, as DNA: TGCGCCAGCAGCTTTGAAGGTCTAGCGGGAGGGAATGAGCAGTTCTTC. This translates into CASSFEGLAGGNEQFF.

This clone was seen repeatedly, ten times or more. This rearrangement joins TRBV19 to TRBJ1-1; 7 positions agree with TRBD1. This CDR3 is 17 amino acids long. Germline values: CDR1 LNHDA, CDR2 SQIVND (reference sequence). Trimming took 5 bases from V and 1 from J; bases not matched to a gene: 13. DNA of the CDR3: TGTGCCAGTAGTTCACTACCATCGACAGGGCCGAACACTGAAGCTTTCTTT. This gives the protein CASSSLPSTGPNTEAFF.

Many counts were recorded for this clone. DNA of the CDR3: TGTGCCAGTAGTATCGGACCGAGGGGCACTGAAGCTTTCTTT. It translates to CASSIGPRGTEAFF. The rearrangement uses TRBV19 and TRBJ1-1; D might be TRBD1 (5 bases). Germline CDR1 and CDR2: LNHDA and SQIVND (reference sequence). Deletions cut 3 bases from V and 4 bases from J, with 12 bases between. The CDR3 extends over 14 amino acids.

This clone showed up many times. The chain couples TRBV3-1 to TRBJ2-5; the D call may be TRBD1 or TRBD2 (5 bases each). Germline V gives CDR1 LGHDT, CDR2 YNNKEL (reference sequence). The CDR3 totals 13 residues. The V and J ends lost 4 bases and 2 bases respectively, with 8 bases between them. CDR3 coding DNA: TGTGCCAGCAGCCCGGGACGTCAAGAGACCCAGTACTTC. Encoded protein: CASSPGRQETQYF.

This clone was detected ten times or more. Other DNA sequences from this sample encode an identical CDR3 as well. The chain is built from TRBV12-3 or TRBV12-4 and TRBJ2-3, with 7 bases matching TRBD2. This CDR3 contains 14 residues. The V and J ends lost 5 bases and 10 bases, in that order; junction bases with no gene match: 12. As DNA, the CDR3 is TGTGCCAGCAGTCTATCCGGGAGCGGGGTAGCGCAGTATTTT. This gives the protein CASSLSGSGVAQYF.

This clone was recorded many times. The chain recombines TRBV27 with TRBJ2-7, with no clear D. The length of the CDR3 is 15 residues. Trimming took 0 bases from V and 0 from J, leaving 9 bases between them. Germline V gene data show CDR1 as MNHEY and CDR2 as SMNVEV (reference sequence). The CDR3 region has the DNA TGTGCCAGCAGTTTATCCCTACAGAGCTCCTACGAGCAGTACTTC. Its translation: CASSLSLQSSYEQYF.

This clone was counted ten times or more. The CDR3 is CASSPDLGPSGYTF. The DNA for the CDR3 is TGTGCCAGCTCACCCGACCTTGGTCCCAGTGGCTACACCTTC. The chain combines TRBV18 with TRBJ1-2; D not resolved. Germline-derived CDR1 and CDR2 are KGHSH and LQKENI. The germline V and J ends were trimmed by 3 bases and 7 bases, with 15 bases remaining between them. The CDR3 is 14 amino acids.

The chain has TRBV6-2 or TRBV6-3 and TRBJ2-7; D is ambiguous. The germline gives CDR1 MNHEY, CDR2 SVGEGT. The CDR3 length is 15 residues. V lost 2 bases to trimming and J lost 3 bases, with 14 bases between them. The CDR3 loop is CASSYGSLFRYEQYF. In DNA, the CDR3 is TGTGCCAGCAGTTACGGGTCCCTTTTCCGCTACGAGCAGTACTTC.

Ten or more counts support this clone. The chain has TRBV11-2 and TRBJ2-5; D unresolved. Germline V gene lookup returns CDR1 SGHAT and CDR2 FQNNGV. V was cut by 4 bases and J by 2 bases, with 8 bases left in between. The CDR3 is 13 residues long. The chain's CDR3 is CASSWSDQETQYF. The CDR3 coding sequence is TGTGCCAGCAGCTGGTCAGATCAAGAGACCCAGTACTTC. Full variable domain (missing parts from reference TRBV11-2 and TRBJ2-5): EAGVAQSPRYKIIEKRQSVAFWCNPISGHATLYWYQQILGQGPKLLIQFQNNGVVDDSQLPKDRFSAERLKGVDSTLKIQPAKLEDSAVYLCASSWSDQETQYFGPGTRLLVL.

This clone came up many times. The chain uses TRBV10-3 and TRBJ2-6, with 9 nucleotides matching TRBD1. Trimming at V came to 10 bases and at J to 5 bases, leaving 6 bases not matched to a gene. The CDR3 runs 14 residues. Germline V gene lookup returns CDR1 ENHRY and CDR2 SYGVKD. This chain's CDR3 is CATGTGIRANVLTF. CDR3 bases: TGTGCCACCGGGACAGGGATTAGGGCCAACGTCCTGACTTTC.

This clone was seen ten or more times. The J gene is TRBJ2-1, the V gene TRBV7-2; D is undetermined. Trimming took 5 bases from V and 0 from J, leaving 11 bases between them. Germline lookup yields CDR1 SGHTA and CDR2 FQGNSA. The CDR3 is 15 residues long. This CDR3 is CASSLMSSSYNEQFF. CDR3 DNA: TGTGCCAGCAGCCTCATGAGCAGCTCCTACAATGAGCAGTTCTTC.

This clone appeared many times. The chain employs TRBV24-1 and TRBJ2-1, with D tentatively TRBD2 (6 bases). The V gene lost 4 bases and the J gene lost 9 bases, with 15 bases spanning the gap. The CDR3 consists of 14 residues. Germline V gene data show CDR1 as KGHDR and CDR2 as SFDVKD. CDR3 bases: TGTGCCACCAGTGACGCGGGGCCGGTATCTGAGCAGTTCTTC. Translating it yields CATSDAGPVSEQFF.

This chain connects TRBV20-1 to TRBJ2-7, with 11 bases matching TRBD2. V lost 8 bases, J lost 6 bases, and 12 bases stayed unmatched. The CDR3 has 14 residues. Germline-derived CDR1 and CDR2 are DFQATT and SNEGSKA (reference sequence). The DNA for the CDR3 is TGCAGTATTAGAGCAACTAGCGGGAGTGGCGAGCAGTACTTC. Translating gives CSIRATSGSGEQYF.

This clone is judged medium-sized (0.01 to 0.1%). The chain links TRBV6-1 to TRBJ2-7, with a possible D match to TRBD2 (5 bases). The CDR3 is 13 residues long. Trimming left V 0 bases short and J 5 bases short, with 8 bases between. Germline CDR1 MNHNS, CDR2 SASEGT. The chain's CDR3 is CASSEAPGNEQYF. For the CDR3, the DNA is TGTGCCAGCAGTGAAGCCCCGGGGAACGAGCAGTACTTC.

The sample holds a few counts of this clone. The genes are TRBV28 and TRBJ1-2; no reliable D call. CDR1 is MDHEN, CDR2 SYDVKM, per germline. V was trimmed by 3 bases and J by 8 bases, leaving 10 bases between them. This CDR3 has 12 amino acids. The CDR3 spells CASSLGSEGYTF. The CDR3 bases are TGTGCCAGCAGTTTGGGGAGTGAGGGCTACACCTTC.